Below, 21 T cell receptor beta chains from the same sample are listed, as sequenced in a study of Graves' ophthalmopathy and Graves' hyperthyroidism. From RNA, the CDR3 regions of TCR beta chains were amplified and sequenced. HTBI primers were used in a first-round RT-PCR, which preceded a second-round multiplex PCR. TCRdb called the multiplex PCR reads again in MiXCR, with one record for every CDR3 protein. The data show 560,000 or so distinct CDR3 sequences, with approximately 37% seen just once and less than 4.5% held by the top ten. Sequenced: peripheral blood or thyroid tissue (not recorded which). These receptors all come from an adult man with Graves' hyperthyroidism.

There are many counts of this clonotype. CDR3 sequence reads: CASSSGTPGTEAFF. The DNA for the CDR3 is TGCGCCAGCAGTTCCGGGACGCCGGGGACTGAAGCTTTCTTT. The chain links TRBV5-1 to TRBJ1-1; a possible D gene is TRBD1 (5 bases). The V gene's germline CDR1 is SGHRS and CDR2 YFSETQ. This CDR3 comprises 14 residues. V was cut by 5 bases and J by 5 bases, with 16 bases left in between.

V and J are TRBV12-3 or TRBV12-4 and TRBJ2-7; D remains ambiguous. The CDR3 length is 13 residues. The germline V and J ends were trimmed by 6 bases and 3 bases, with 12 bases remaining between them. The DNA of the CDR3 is TGTGCCAGCAGCGAGACAAGGCACTACGAGCAGTACTTC. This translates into CASSETRHYEQYF.

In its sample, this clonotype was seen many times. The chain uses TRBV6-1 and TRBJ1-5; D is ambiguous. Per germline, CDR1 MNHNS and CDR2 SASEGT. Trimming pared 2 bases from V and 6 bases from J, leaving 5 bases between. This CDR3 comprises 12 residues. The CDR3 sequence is CASSELLQPQHF. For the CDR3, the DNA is TGTGCCAGCAGTGAATTACTTCAGCCCCAGCATTTT.

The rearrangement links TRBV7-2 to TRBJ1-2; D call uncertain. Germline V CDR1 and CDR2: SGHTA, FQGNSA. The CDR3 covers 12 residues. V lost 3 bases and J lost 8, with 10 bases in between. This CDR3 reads CASSLDLGGYTF. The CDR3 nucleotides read TGTGCCAGCAGCTTGGATCTCGGCGGCTACACCTTC.

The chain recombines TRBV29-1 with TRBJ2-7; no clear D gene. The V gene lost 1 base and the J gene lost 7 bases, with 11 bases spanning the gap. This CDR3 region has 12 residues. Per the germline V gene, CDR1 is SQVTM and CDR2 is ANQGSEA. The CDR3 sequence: CSVEGRANEQYF. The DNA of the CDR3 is TGCAGCGTTGAAGGAAGGGCCAATGAGCAGTACTTC.

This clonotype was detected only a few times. The CDR3 nucleotides are TGTGCCACCTCCAAGGAGGGGCGCGGTTTGATTAGTCCGGTCTCTAACTATGGCTACACCTTC. Its protein is CATSKEGRGLISPVSNYGYTF. The chain combines TRBV10-3 with TRBJ1-2; tentatively, D is TRBD1 (5 bases). V lost 10 bases and J lost 0, with 36 bases in between. CDR1 and CDR2 (germline): ENHRY, SYGVKD. The CDR3 spans 21 residues.

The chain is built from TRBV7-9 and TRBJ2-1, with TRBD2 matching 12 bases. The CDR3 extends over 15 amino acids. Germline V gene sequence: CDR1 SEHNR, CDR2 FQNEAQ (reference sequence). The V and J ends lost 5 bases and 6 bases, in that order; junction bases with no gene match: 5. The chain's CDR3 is CASSLTSGRPNEQFF. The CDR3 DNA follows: TGTGCCAGCAGCCTCACTAGCGGGAGGCCCAATGAGCAGTTCTTC.

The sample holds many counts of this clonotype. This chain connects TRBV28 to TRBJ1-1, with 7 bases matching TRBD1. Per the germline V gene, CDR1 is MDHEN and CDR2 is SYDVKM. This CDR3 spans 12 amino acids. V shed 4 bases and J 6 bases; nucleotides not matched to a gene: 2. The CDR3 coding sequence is TGTGCCAGCAGTTGGGGGACAGCTGAAGCTTTCTTT. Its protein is CASSWGTAEAFF.

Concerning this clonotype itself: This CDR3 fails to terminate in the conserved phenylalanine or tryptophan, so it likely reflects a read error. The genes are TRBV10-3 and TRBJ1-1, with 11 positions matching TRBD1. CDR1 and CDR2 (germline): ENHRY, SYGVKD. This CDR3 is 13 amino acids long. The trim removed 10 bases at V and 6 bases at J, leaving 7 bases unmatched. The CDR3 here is CASSKGQGAEAFL. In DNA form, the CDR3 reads TGTGCCAGCAGCAAGGGACAGGGGGCTGAAGCTTTCCTT.

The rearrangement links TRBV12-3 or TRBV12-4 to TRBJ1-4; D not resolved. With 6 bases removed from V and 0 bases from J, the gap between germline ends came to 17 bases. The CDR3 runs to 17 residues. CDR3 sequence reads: CASSQVLAVATNEKLFF. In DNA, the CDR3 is TGTGCCAGCAGCCAAGTGCTCGCGGTTGCAACTAATGAAAAACTGTTTTTT.

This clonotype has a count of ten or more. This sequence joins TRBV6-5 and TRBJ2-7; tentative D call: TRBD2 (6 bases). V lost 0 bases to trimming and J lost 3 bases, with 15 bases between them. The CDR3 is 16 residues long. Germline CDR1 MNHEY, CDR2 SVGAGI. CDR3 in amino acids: CASSYSSVGGHYEQYF. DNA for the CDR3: TGTGCCAGCAGTTACTCGTCGGTGGGAGGCCACTACGAGCAGTACTTC.

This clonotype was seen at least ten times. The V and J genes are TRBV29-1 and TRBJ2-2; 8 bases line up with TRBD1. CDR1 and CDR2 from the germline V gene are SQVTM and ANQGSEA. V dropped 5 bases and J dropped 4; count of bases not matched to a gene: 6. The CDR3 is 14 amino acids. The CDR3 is CSVYETGVTGELFF. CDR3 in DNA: TGCAGCGTTTACGAGACAGGGGTCACCGGGGAGCTGTTTTTT.

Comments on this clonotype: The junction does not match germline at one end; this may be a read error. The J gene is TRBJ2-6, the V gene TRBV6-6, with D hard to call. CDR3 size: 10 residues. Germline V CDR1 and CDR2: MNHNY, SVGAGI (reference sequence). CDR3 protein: CASSEVAEAF. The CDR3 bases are TGTGCCAGCAGTGAGGTAGCTGAAGCTTTC.

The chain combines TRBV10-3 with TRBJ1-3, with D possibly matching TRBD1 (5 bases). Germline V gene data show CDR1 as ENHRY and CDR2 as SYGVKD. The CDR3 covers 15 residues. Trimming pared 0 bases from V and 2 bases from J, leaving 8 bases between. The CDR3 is CAISESTGPGNTIYF. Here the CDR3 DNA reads TGTGCCATCAGTGAGTCTACAGGCCCTGGAAACACCATATATTTT.

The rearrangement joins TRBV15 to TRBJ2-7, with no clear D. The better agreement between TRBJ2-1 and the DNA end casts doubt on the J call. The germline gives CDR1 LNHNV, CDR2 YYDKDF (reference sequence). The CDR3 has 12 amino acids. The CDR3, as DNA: TGTGCCACCAGTCTCAGTTACAATGAGCAGTTCTTC. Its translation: CATSLSYNEQFF.

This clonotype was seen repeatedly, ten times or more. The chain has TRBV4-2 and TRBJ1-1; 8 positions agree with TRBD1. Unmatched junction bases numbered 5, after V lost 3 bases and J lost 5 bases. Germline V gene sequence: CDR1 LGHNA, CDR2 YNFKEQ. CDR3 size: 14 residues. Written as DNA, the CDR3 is TGTGCCAGCAGCCAGAATACAGGGGGAACTGAAGCTTTCTTT. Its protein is CASSQNTGGTEAFF.

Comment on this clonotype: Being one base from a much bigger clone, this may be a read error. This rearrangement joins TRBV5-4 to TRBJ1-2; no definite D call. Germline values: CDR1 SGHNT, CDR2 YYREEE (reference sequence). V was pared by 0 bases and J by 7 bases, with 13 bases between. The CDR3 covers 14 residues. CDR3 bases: TGTGCCAGCAGCTTGGCATTCTCCACCGCTGGCTACACCTTC. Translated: CASSLAFSTAGYTF.

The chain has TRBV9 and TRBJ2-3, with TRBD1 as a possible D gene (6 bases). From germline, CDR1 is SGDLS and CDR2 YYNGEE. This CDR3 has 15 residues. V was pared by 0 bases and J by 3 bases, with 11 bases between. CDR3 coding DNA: TGTGCCAGCAGCGTAGACAGGGATGTGACAGATACGCAGTATTTT. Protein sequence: CASSVDRDVTDTQYF.

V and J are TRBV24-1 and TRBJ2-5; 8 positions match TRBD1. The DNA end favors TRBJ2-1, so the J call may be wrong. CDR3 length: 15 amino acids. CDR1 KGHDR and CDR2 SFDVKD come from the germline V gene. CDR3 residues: CATSADRGPYNEQFF. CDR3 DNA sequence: TGTGCCACCAGCGCAGACAGGGGCCCCTACAATGAGCAGTTCTTC.

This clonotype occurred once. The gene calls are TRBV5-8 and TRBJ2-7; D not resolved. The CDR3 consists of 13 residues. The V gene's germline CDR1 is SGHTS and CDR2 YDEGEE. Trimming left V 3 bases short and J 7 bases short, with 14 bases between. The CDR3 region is CASSSDLRGEQYF. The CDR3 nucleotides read TGTGCCAGCAGCTCGGACCTTCGAGGAGAGCAGTACTTC.

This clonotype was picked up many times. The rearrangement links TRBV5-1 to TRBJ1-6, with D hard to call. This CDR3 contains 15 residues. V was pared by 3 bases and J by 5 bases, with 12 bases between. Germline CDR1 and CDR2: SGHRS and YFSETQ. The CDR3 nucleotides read TGCGCCAGCAGCTCCAGAGAGGTGGATAATTCACCCCTCCACTTT. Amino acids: CASSSREVDNSPLHF.